Listed below are T cell receptor beta chains from one sample, sequenced in a study of cytomegalovirus exposure and HLA in healthy donors. Produced via immunoSEQ multiplex PCR; TCRdb's table is partial and in-frame only. Of 150,000 to 200,000 clones detected, about 85% appear once; the ten largest clones hold approximately 1.3%. Specimen: PBMCs. The receptors come from a girl aged 10 to 17 in good health and CMV-seropositive. Each CDR3 is given with its conserved first and last residue. The D gene is left open where the match is weak. Clone size is shown for a subset of rows, as once, few, many or a class of expanded clone.

D: TRBD2
J: TRBJ2-7
size: once
V: TRBV29-1
CDR3: CSVEGWTSGREAYEQYF
DNA: TGCAGCGTTGAAGGTTGGACTAGCGGGAGGGAGGCCTACGAGCAGTACTTC

D: .
J: TRBJ1-2
size: .
V: TRBV18
CDR3: CASSPGRTPIVYGYTF
DNA: TGTGCCAGCTCACCAGGAAGGACTCCTATCGTGTATGGCTACACCTTC

D: .
J: TRBJ1-6
size: .
V: TRBV5-1
CDR3: CASSLVWDFSYNSPLHF
DNA: TGCGCCAGCAGCTTGGTATGGGACTTCTCCTATAATTCACCCCTCCACTTT

D: .
J: TRBJ1-1
size: .
V: TRBV18
CDR3: CASSQQDGAITEAFF
DNA: TGTGCCAGCTCCCAACAGGATGGGGCAATCACTGAAGCTTTCTTT

D: .
J: TRBJ1-1
size: few
V: TRBV7-3
CDR3: CASSPGGGEAFF
DNA: TGTGCCAGCAGCCCCGGGGGGGGTGAAGCTTTCTTT

D: .
J: TRBJ2-7
size: .
V: TRBV9
CDR3: CASSPEGPAGEQYF
DNA: TGTGCCAGCAGCCCAGAGGGCCCGGCCGGGGAGCAGTACTTC

D: .
J: TRBJ2-1
size: once
V: TRBV29-1
CDR3: CSVEWARVYNEQFF
DNA: TGCAGCGTTGAGTGGGCGCGGGTCTACAATGAGCAGTTCTTC

D: TRBD1
J: TRBJ1-1
size: .
V: TRBV30
CDR3: CAWTRDSTEAFF
DNA: TGTGCCTGGACCCGGGACAGCACTGAAGCTTTCTTT

D: TRBD2
J: TRBJ2-1
size: .
V: TRBV12-5
CDR3: CASGLGERGNEQFF
DNA: TGTGCTAGTGGTTTGGGGGAGCGGGGGAATGAGCAGTTCTTC

D: .
J: TRBJ2-5
size: .
V: TRBV23-1
CDR3: CAIVRFGAAQETQYF
DNA: TGCGCCATCGTACGCTTTGGGGCAGCCCAAGAGACCCAGTACTTC

D: TRBD2
J: TRBJ2-7
size: few
V: TRBV12-5
CDR3: CASAQAGGSTGNLYEQYF
DNA: TGTGCTAGTGCCCAAGCGGGAGGGAGCACGGGAAACCTCTACGAGCAGTACTTC

D: .
J: TRBJ2-7
size: .
V: TRBV6-5
CDR3: CASSYSSEGEQYF
DNA: TGTGCCAGCAGTTACTCATCGGAGGGCGAGCAGTACTTC

D: TRBD1
J: TRBJ2-7
size: .
V: TRBV5-6
CDR3: CASNHPGQGAYEQYF
DNA: TGTGCCAGCAACCACCCAGGACAGGGGGCGTACGAGCAGTACTTC

D: .
J: TRBJ1-2
size: .
V: TRBV18
CDR3: CASSPPAGYGYTF
DNA: TGTGCCAGCTCACCACCGGCGGGCTATGGCTACACCTTC

D: TRBD1
J: TRBJ2-7
size: .
V: TRBV7-9
CDR3: CASSFGTAATYEQYF
DNA: TGTGCCAGCAGCTTCGGGACAGCGGCGACCTACGAGCAGTACTTC

D: .
J: TRBJ2-1
size: .
V: TRBV5-4
CDR3: CASSLDKSSYNEQFF
DNA: TGTGCCAGCAGCCTCGACAAGAGCTCCTACAATGAGCAGTTCTTC

D: .
J: TRBJ2-5
size: .
V: TRBV27
CDR3: CASSLFGFQETQYF
DNA: TGTGCCAGCAGTTTATTCGGGTTTCAAGAGACCCAGTACTTC

D: TRBD1
J: TRBJ2-7
size: few
V: TRBV29-1
CDR3: CSVEGGQGPSYEQYF
DNA: TGCAGCGTTGAGGGGGGACAGGGGCCTTCCTACGAGCAGTACTTC

D: TRBD1
J: TRBJ1-1
size: few
V: TRBV13
CDR3: CASSLGQGFTEAFF
DNA: TGTGCCAGCAGCTTAGGACAGGGGTTCACTGAAGCTTTCTTT

D: TRBD1
J: TRBJ2-5
size: .
V: TRBV2
CDR3: CASSDFTGEQETQYF
DNA: TGTGCCAGCAGTGACTTCACAGGGGAACAAGAGACCCAGTACTTC

D: TRBD2
J: TRBJ2-2
size: .
V: TRBV7-8
CDR3: CASSLVASGESNTGELFF
DNA: TGTGCCAGCAGCTTAGTGGCTAGCGGGGAATCGAACACCGGGGAGCTGTTTTTT

D: TRBD1
J: TRBJ1-2
size: .
V: TRBV5-1
CDR3: CASRSDRGQRGYTF
DNA: TGCGCCAGCAGGTCGGACAGGGGGCAAAGGGGCTACACCTTC

D: .
J: TRBJ2-7
size: .
V: TRBV15
CDR3: CATSRDPATDEQYF
DNA: TGTGCCACCAGCAGAGATCCTGCGACAGACGAGCAGTACTTC

D: TRBD2
J: TRBJ2-1
size: .
V: TRBV11-2
CDR3: CASSSIAGHYNEQFF
DNA: TGTGCCAGCAGCTCCATAGCGGGACACTACAATGAGCAGTTCTTC

D: TRBD2
J: TRBJ2-2
size: .
V: TRBV5-1
CDR3: CASGDRLAGTGELFF
DNA: TGCGCCAGCGGTGATAGGCTAGCGGGGACCGGGGAGCTGTTTTTT

D: TRBD2
J: TRBJ2-2
size: .
V: TRBV10-3
CDR3: CAISESTSGILNTGELFF
DNA: TGTGCCATCAGTGAGTCGACTAGCGGGATACTAAACACCGGGGAGCTGTTTTTT

D: .
J: TRBJ2-1
size: .
V: TRBV7-9
CDR3: CASSSEKREWDNEQFF
DNA: TGTGCCAGCAGCTCTGAAAAACGGGAGTGGGACAATGAGCAGTTCTTC

D: .
J: TRBJ2-2
size: .
V: TRBV7-9
CDR3: CASSLIQVTGELFF
DNA: TGTGCCAGCAGCTTAATACAGGTCACCGGGGAGCTGTTTTTT

D: TRBD2
J: TRBJ2-1
size: .
V: TRBV10-1
CDR3: CASSEASGRGLKQFF
DNA: TGCGCCAGCAGTGAGGCTAGCGGGAGGGGATTGAAGCAGTTCTTC

D: .
J: TRBJ1-1
size: .
V: TRBV6-6
CDR3: CASRTGMNTEAFF
DNA: TGTGCCAGCAGGACGGGTATGAACACTGAAGCTTTCTTT

D: TRBD1
J: TRBJ2-1
size: few
V: TRBV10-3
CDR3: CASAPGQGLDNEQFF
DNA: TGTGCCAGCGCTCCGGGACAGGGGCTGGACAATGAGCAGTTCTTC

D: TRBD1
J: TRBJ1-1
size: .
V: TRBV18
CDR3: CASSPLMQGAANTEAFF
DNA: TGTGCCAGCTCCCCTCTAATGCAGGGGGCGGCGAACACTGAAGCTTTCTTT

D: .
J: TRBJ2-7
size: .
V: TRBV6-5
CDR3: CASSYIGGCLRGQYF
DNA: TGTGCCAGCAGTTACATCGGCGGGTGCCTACGCGGGCAGTACTTC

D: TRBD2
J: TRBJ2-1
size: .
V: TRBV6-5
CDR3: CASSKTGTNNEQFF
DNA: TGTGCCAGCAGTAAAACCGGGACTAACAATGAGCAGTTCTTC

D: TRBD1
J: TRBJ2-7
size: .
V: TRBV5-6
CDR3: CASSLAPGGGYEQYF
DNA: TGTGCCAGCAGCTTGGCCCCAGGGGGCGGCTACGAGCAGTACTTC

D: .
J: TRBJ2-7
size: .
V: TRBV6-5
CDR3: CASSYTAHSYEQYF
DNA: TGTGCCAGCAGTTATACAGCTCACTCCTACGAGCAGTACTTC

D: .
J: TRBJ1-1
size: .
V: TRBV6-6
CDR3: CASTFDRGGTEAFF
DNA: TGTGCCAGCACCTTCGACAGAGGGGGCACTGAAGCTTTCTTT

D: TRBD1
J: TRBJ1-2
size: .
V: TRBV11-2
CDR3: CASSLGDSYGYTF
DNA: TGTGCCAGCAGCTTAGGGGACAGCTATGGCTACACCTTC

D: TRBD1
J: TRBJ2-7
size: .
V: TRBV30
CDR3: CAWSGTGAYEQYF
DNA: TGTGCCTGGAGTGGGACAGGGGCCTACGAGCAGTACTTC

D: .
J: TRBJ2-1
size: .
V: TRBV27
CDR3: CASSLSGVYNEQFF
DNA: TGTGCCAGCAGTCTATCGGGAGTCTACAATGAGCAGTTCTTC